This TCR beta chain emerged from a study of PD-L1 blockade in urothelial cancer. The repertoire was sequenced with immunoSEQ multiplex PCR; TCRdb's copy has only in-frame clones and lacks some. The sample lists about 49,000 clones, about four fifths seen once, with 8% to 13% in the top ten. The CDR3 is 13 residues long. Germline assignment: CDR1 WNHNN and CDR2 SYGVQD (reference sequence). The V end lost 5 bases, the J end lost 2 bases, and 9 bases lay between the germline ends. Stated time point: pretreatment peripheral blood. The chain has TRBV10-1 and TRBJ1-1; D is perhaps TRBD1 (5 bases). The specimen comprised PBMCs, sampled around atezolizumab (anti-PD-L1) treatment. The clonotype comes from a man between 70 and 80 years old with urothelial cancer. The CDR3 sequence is CASSHDRNTEAFF. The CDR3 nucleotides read TGCGCCAGCAGTCATGACAGAAACACTGAAGCTTTCTTT.